This T cell receptor (beta chain) was captured in a study of identifying expanded T cells in peripheral blood. Profiling relied on immunoSEQ multiplex PCR, and the TCRdb table lists in-frame clones only, not all of them. The sample shows 70,000 to 100,000 clones, around 89% of them seen only once. Trimming pared 5 bases from V and 4 bases from J, leaving 15 bases between. In germline, CDR1 is SGHAT, CDR2 FQNNGV. The CDR3 has 14 amino acids. Study-wide findings and caveats: Technical replicates showed around 1.2 changed clones; roughly two weeks 15 to 20; four weeks 19. Two-week clone count variance significantly increased as total template count grew.

During the collection period, no donor immune events like infections were recorded. Turning to this clone: Its antigen is not identified.

The receptor's source is a person between 18 and 75 years old in good health. This chain links TRBV11-2 with TRBJ2-7; no firm D call. The sample consisted of blood. The CDR3 sequence is CASSNGRMGYEQYF. Here the CDR3 DNA reads TGTGCCAGCAGCAATGGACGGATGGGATACGAGCAGTACTTC.